This TCR beta chain was identified during a study of blood T cell repertoires in COVID-19. Study in general: The analysed material was cDNA or gDNA that came from T cells, B-cell-depleted T cells, or PBMCs.

TCRdb's copy holds only in-frame clones and misses some; the assay was immunoSEQ multiplex PCR. The table has tens of thousands of clones, approximately 88% seen once; the top ten hold about 5.3%. Per germline, CDR1 KGHSH and CDR2 LQKENI. Trimming shortened V by 2 bases and J by 4 bases, and 11 bases separated the two germline ends. The CDR3 has 14 residues. This TCR derives from a man aged 55-75 years with acute or convalescent COVID-19. Sequencing input: peripheral blood. The genes are TRBV18 and TRBJ1-1; D remains unclear. The CDR3 nucleotides are TGTGCCAGCTCACCAGATACGCAGGCCACTGAAGCTTTCTTT. Amino acid sequence: CASSPDTQATEAFF.